These 24 T cell receptor beta chains were sequenced from one sample in a study of human T cells and chemical hapten exposure. Each CDR3 protein is one row after TCRdb ran MiXCR on the RACE reads. Of approximately 400,000 distinct CDR3 sequences detected, 4.8% appear once; the ten largest clones hold under 3%. Time point denoted: patch test 1, 2 weeks after DPC sensitization. Treatment noted: therapeutic diphenylcyclopropenone sensitization with weekly scalp DPC. The specimen was whole blood, collected in connection with sensitization to the hapten diphenylcyclopropenone (DPC). The receptors were sampled from a woman aged 50 to 60 with alopecia areata. Some clones in this sample may be carry-over from other donors' samples.

This clonotype was recorded a few times. V is TRBV28 and J is TRBJ1-3; D is possibly TRBD1 (5 bases). CDR3 size: 15 residues. Trimming took 7 bases from V and 2 from J, leaving 15 bases between them. Germline V gives CDR1 MDHEN, CDR2 SYDVKM. CDR3 sequence reads: CASIPNRGTGNTIYF. As DNA, the CDR3 is TGTGCCAGCATTCCTAATAGGGGCACTGGAAACACCATATATTTT.

In its sample, this clonotype was seen many times. The chain has TRBV2 and TRBJ1-5; D unclear. Deletions cut 9 bases from V and 3 bases from J, with 15 bases between. The CDR3 has 14 residues. CDR1 is SNHLY, CDR2 FYNNEI, per germline. DNA of the CDR3: TGTGCCAGTGGAATTGGACGGTCCAATCAGCCCCAGCATTTT. This codes for CASGIGRSNQPQHF. Variable domain in full (rest from reference TRBV2 and TRBJ1-5): EPEVTQTPSHQVTQMGQEVILRCVPISNHLYFYWYRQILGQKVEFLVSFYNNEISEKSEIFDDQFSVERPDGSNFTLKIRSTKLEDSAMYFCASGIGRSNQPQHFGDGTRLSIL.

The chain employs TRBV20-1 and TRBJ2-7; D remains ambiguous. V lost 3 bases and J lost 3, with 6 bases in between. Per germline, CDR1 DFQATT and CDR2 SNEGSKA (reference sequence). The CDR3 has 11 residues. CDR3 sequence: CSASPLYEQYF. CDR3 sequence (DNA): TGCAGTGCTAGCCCCCTCTACGAGCAGTACTTC.

This clonotype was found many times. Here the CDR3 DNA reads TGTGCCAGCACCCACACAGGGGAGGTGAACACTGAAGCTTTCTTT. Its protein is CASTHTGEVNTEAFF. This sequence joins TRBV12-3 or TRBV12-4 and TRBJ1-1, with 7 bases matching TRBD1. The CDR3 covers 15 residues. Trimming at V came to 7 bases and at J to 0 bases, leaving 8 bases not matched to a gene.

This clonotype was seen many times. This chain joins TRBV29-1 and TRBJ2-7; TRBD2 might be the D (6 bases). This CDR3 is 12 amino acids long. Per the germline V gene, CDR1 is SQVTM and CDR2 is ANQGSEA. V dropped 3 bases and J dropped 3 bases, with 9 bases sitting between them. CDR3 DNA sequence: TGCAGCGTTGAGGGGAGGAACTACGAGCAGTACTTC. Its translation is CSVEGRNYEQYF.

This clonotype was seen a few times. The chain uses TRBV29-1 and TRBJ2-1; 8 bases are shared with TRBD1. The CDR3 spans 15 residues. Germline lookup yields CDR1 SQVTM and CDR2 ANQGSEA. V gave up 0 bases and J gave up 4 bases; unmatched junction bases: 5. The CDR3 bases are TGCAGCGTTGAAGATCCTAGGACAGGGTACAATGAGCAGTTCTTC. Its protein product is CSVEDPRTGYNEQFF.

This clonotype appeared many times. V is TRBV6-6 and J is TRBJ1-5; D might be TRBD1 (5 bases). This CDR3 has 12 amino acids. Trimming took 11 bases from V and 1 from J, leaving 9 bases between them. Germline lookup yields CDR1 MNHNY and CDR2 SVGAGI (reference sequence). The DNA of the CDR3 is TGTGCCTTGGGGGACAGCAATCAGCCCCAGCATTTT. Translated, it gives CALGDSNQPQHF.

This clonotype was detected only a few times. This chain joins TRBV4-1 and TRBJ2-1, with TRBD2 matching 10 bases. Germline V gene data show CDR1 as MGHRA and CDR2 as YSYEKL. The CDR3 spans 16 residues. V dropped 1 base and J dropped 4; count of bases not matched to a gene: 4. The CDR3 DNA reads TGCGCCAGCAGCCAAGTCTGGACTAGCGGTTACAATGAGCAGTTCTTC. Encoded protein: CASSQVWTSGYNEQFF.

The CDR3 sequence is CASSPPGRQENQPQHF. The DNA of the CDR3 is TGTGCCAGCTCACCACCCGGAAGGCAGGAGAATCAGCCCCAGCATTTT. The chain employs TRBV18 and TRBJ1-5; D gene uncertain. The V gene lost 0 bases and the J gene lost 4 bases, with 13 bases spanning the gap. In germline, CDR1 is KGHSH, CDR2 LQKENI. This CDR3 spans 16 amino acids.

The V and J genes are TRBV10-3 and TRBJ2-5, with 7 bases identical to TRBD2. The CDR3 is made up of 13 amino acids. J was trimmed by 5 bases and V by 8 bases; bases with no gene match: 8. The germline gives CDR1 ENHRY, CDR2 SYGVKD. CDR3 protein: CAIGETSAETQYF. The CDR3 region has the DNA TGTGCCATCGGAGAAACTAGCGCTGAGACCCAGTACTTC.

This clonotype was counted at least ten times. The chain links TRBV20-1 to TRBJ2-1, with D perhaps TRBD1 or TRBD2 (5 bases each). Deletions cut 1 base from V and 8 bases from J, with 12 bases between. CDR3 length: 13 residues. The germline CDR1 and CDR2 sequences are DFQATT and SNEGSKA (reference sequence). The CDR3 sequence: CSARVGRDDEQFF. CDR3 sequence (DNA): TGCAGTGCTAGAGTGGGCAGGGACGATGAGCAGTTCTTC.

J is TRBJ2-7 and V is TRBV13, with D perhaps TRBD1 (6 bases). This CDR3 spans 14 amino acids. Deletions cut 3 bases from V and 2 bases from J, with 11 bases between. The germline CDR1 and CDR2 sequences are PRHDT and FYEKMQ (reference sequence). The CDR3 sequence is CASSFGQSTYEQYF. The DNA for the CDR3 is TGTGCCAGCAGCTTCGGACAGTCGACCTACGAGCAGTACTTC.

The table lists this clonotype with a few counts. This chain connects TRBV5-4 to TRBJ1-2; maybe TRBD1 (5 bases). CDR3 length: 15 amino acids. V was shortened by 0 bases and J by 6 bases, with 15 bases between the two germline ends. From germline, CDR1 is SGHNT and CDR2 YYREEE (reference sequence). In DNA, the CDR3 is TGTGCCAGCAGCTTGGCCCGGGGACCACCCCATGGCTACACCTTC. Translated, it gives CASSLARGPPHGYTF.

This clonotype was seen at least ten times. The chain employs TRBV3-1 and TRBJ2-3; TRBD2 might be the D (6 bases). CDR1 and CDR2 from the germline V gene are LGHDT and YNNKEL (reference sequence). The CDR3 is 17 residues long. Deletions cut 3 bases from V and 2 bases from J, with 18 bases between. For the CDR3, the DNA is TGTGCCAGCAGCCAGCGCCACTTCGGGAGAGTCACAGATACGCAGTATTTT. Its translation: CASSQRHFGRVTDTQYF.

The chain couples TRBV6-5 to TRBJ1-4; no reliable D call. Germline loops: CDR1 MNHEY, CDR2 SVGAGI. V shed 6 bases and J shed 8 bases, with 13 bases lying between them. The CDR3 spans 13 residues. CDR3 DNA sequence: TGTGCCAGCAGACTAGGACGTGAGGAAAAACTGTTTTTT. It codes for CASRLGREEKLFF.

This clonotype was picked up many times. V and J are TRBV27 and TRBJ1-4; a possible D gene is TRBD1 (5 bases). Germline V lookup: CDR1 MNHEY, CDR2 SMNVEV (reference sequence). This CDR3 region has 16 residues. V was cut by 3 bases and J by 0 bases, with 11 bases left in between. CDR3: CASSFGTPPTNEKLFF. The CDR3 DNA reads as TGTGCCAGCAGTTTTGGGACTCCCCCAACTAATGAAAAACTGTTTTTT.

The sample holds many counts of this clonotype. The chain uses TRBV29-1 and TRBJ1-1, with unresolved D. The germline V gene has CDR1 SQVTM and CDR2 ANQGSEA. This CDR3 has 10 amino acids. CDR3 amino acids: CSARNTEAFF. Here the CDR3 DNA reads TGCAGTGCTCGGAACACTGAAGCTTTCTTT.

This clonotype was recorded many times. The chain combines TRBV7-9 with TRBJ2-1, with unresolved D. Deletions cut 4 bases from V and 3 bases from J, with 25 bases between. Germline V gene lookup returns CDR1 SEHNR and CDR2 FQNEAQ (reference sequence). The length of the CDR3 is 19 residues. Here the CDR3 reads CASSSWPVSGGDLYNEQFF. CDR3 nucleotides: TGTGCCAGCAGCTCCTGGCCCGTTTCTGGTGGGGATCTCTACAATGAGCAGTTCTTC.

As DNA, the CDR3 is TGTGCCAGCAGTTTAGCAGGGGCCGGAGAAGAGACCCAGTACTTC. Translation gives CASSLAGAGEETQYF. The chain joins TRBV12-3 or TRBV12-4 to TRBJ2-5; perhaps TRBD1 as D (5 bases). V dropped 0 bases and J dropped 3 bases, with 11 bases sitting between them. CDR3 length: 15 residues.

In its sample, this clonotype was seen many times. V gene TRBV15 combines with J gene TRBJ1-3; D remains ambiguous. CDR1 and CDR2 from the germline V gene are LNHNV and YYDKDF (reference sequence). Trimming took off 3 bases at V and 1 base at J, with 16 bases between the two ends. The CDR3 is made up of 17 amino acids. CDR3 residues: CATSRDLGLKSGNTIYF. DNA of the CDR3: TGTGCCACCAGCAGGGATCTTGGGCTAAAGTCTGGAAACACCATATATTTT.

The chain is built from TRBV3-1 and TRBJ2-7; D is possibly TRBD1 or TRBD2 (5 bases each). The V gene lost 7 bases and the J gene lost 0 bases, with 13 bases spanning the gap. CDR1 and CDR2 (germline): LGHDT, YNNKEL (reference sequence). The CDR3 length is 14 residues. The CDR3 reads CASTPGRSSYEQYF. CDR3 nucleotides: TGTGCCAGCACCCCGGGGCGGAGCTCCTACGAGCAGTACTTC.

This clonotype has a count of ten or more. The chain has TRBV3-1 and TRBJ1-4, with D tentatively TRBD1 (6 bases). V lost 4 bases and J lost 4, with 16 bases in between. The CDR3 sequence is 16 residues long. Germline lookup yields CDR1 LGHDT and CDR2 YNNKEL (reference sequence). CDR3 protein: CASSPRTGQDNEKLFF. The CDR3 DNA is TGTGCCAGCAGCCCCCGTACGGGACAAGATAATGAAAAACTGTTTTTT.

This clonotype was seen at least ten times. The chain has TRBV4-1 and TRBJ2-3; 9 bases are shared with TRBD2. Trimming removed 3 bases from V and 0 bases from J; junction bases left unmatched: 10. The CDR3 is made up of 18 amino acids. Germline CDR1 reads MGHRA; CDR2 reads YSYEKL. This CDR3 reads CASSQPLAGSLSTDTQYF. As DNA, the CDR3 is TGCGCCAGCAGCCAGCCCCTAGCGGGGTCCCTTAGCACAGATACGCAGTATTTT.

V is TRBV7-9 and J is TRBJ2-1, with TRBD1 matching 7 bases. Germline V gives CDR1 SEHNR, CDR2 FQNEAQ (reference sequence). V shed 4 bases and J 5 bases; nucleotides not matched to a gene: 8. The CDR3 consists of 15 residues. The CDR3 sequence is CASSSRTGADNEQFF. DNA of the CDR3: TGTGCCAGCAGCTCCAGGACAGGAGCGGACAATGAGCAGTTCTTC.